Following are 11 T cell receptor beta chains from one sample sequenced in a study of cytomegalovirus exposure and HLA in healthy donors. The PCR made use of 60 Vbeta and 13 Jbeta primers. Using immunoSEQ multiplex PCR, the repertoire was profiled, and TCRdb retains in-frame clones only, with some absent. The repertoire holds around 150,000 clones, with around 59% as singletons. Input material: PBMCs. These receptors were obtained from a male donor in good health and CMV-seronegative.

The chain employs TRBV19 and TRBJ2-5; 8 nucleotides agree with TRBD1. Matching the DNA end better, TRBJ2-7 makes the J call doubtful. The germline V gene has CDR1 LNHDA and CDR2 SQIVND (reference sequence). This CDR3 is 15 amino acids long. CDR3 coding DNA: TGTGCCAGTAGTATAACCTCCGGGACAGGCTACGAGCAGTACTTC. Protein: CASSITSGTGYEQYF.

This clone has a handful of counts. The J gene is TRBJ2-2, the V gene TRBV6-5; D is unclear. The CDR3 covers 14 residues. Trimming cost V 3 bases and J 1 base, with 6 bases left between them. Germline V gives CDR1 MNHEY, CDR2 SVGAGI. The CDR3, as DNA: TGTGCCAGCAGTTATTTATGGAACACCGGGGAGCTGTTTTTT. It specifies CASSYLWNTGELFF.

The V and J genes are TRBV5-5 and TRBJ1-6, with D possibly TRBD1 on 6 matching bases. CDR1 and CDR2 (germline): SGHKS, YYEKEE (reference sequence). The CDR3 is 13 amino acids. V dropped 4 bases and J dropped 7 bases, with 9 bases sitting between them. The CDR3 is CASSLTGNSPLHF. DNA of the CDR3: TGTGCCAGCAGCCTAACAGGGAATTCACCCCTCCACTTT.

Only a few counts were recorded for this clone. CDR3 DNA sequence: TGTGCCAGCAGCCTCGAGAGCTCCTACGAGCAGTACTTC. Its translation: CASSLESSYEQYF. This rearrangement joins TRBV7-8 to TRBJ2-7, with no clear D. The V and J ends lost 5 bases and 0 bases respectively, with 8 bases between them. The CDR3 totals 13 residues. Germline lookup yields CDR1 SGHVS and CDR2 FQNEAQ.

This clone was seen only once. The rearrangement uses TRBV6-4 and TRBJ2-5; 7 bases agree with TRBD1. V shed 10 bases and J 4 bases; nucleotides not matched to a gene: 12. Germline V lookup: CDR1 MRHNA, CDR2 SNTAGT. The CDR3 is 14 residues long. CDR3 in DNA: TGTGCCAAAGATCGAAGGGGGCCCTTAGAGACCCAGTACTTC. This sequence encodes CAKDRRGPLETQYF.

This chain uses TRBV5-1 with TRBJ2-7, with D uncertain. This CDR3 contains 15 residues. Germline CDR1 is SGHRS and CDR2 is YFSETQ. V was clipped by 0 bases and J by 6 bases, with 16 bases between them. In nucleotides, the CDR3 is TGCGCCAGCAGCTTGGCCTACGGAGTGGGTCTCGAGCAGTACTTC. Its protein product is CASSLAYGVGLEQYF. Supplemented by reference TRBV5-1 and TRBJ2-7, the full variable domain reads KAGVTQTPRYLIKTRGQQVTLSCSPISGHRSVSWYQQTPGQGLQFLFEYFSETQRNKGNFPGRFSGRQFSNSRSEMNVSTLELGDSALYLCASSLAYGVGLEQYFGPGTRLTVT.

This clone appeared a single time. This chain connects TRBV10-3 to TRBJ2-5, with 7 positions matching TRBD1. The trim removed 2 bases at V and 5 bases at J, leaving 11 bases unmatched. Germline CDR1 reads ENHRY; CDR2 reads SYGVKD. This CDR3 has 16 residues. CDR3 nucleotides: TGTGCCATCAGTGAGGAGCCCCCAGACAGGGCGGAGACCCAGTACTTC. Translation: CAISEEPPDRAETQYF.

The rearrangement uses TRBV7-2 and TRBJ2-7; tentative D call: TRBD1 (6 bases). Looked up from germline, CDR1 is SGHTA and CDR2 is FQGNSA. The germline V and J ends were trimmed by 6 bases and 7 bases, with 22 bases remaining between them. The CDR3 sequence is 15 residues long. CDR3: CASSLSRDTAMEQYF. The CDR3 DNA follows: TGTGCCAGCAGTCTCTCCCGGGACACCGCAATGGAGCAGTACTTC. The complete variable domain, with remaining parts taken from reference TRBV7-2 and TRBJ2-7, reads GAGVSQSPSNKVTEKGKDVELRCDPISGHTALYWYRQSLGQGLEFLIYFQGNSAPDKSGLPSDRFSAERTGGSVSTLTIQRTQQEDSAVYLCASSLSRDTAMEQYFGPGTRLTVT.

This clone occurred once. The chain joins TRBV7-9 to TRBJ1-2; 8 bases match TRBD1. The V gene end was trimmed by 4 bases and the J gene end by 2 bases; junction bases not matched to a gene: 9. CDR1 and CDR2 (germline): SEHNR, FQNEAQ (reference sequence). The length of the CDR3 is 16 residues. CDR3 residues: CASSSSGTGPNYGYTF. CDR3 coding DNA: TGTGCCAGCAGCTCCTCCGGGACAGGCCCGAACTATGGCTACACCTTC.

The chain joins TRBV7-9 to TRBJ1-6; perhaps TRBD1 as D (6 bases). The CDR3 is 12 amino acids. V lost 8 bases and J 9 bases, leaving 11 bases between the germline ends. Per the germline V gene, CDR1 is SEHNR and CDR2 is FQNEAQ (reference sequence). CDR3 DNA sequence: TGTGCCAGCCGGGACACCGGTTCACCCCTCCACTTT. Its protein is CASRDTGSPLHF.

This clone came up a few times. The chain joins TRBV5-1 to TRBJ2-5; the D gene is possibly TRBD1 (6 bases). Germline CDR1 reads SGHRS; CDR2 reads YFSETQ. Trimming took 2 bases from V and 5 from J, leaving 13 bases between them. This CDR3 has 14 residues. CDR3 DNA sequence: TGCGCCAGCAGCTTCCCCGGACAGAAGGAGACCCAGTACTTC. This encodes CASSFPGQKETQYF.